The rows below give T cell receptor beta chains drawn from one sample of a study of OX40 agonist ivuxolimab in advanced cancers. Libraries were prepared by immunoSEQ multiplex PCR; TCRdb keeps only in-frame clonotypes and omits some of them. Of approximately 68,000 clones listed, more than 90% are singletons. The sequencing here drew on CD4+ or CD8+ T cells sorted from blood, taken in a trial of the OX40 agonist ivuxolimab. These receptors came from an adult with an advanced solid tumor such as melanoma, head and neck, liver or kidney cancer. Both conserved end residues are part of each CDR3. The D gene is left open where the match is weak.

d_gene: .
v_gene: TRBV11-1
j_gene: TRBJ2-1
CDR3nt: TGTGCCAGCAGCCCTAGTGGGGACCTGTCCTACAATGAGCAGTTCTTC
CDR3aa: CASSPSGDLSYNEQFF

d_gene: TRBD2
v_gene: TRBV9
j_gene: TRBJ2-3
CDR3nt: TGTGCCAGCAGCGCGGGCGACCCCCCTAGCGGGGGGGCCTTAGGGCAGTATTTT
CDR3aa: CASSAGDPPSGGALGQYF

d_gene: .
v_gene: TRBV5-1
j_gene: TRBJ2-1
CDR3nt: TGCGCCAGCAGCTTGGGGACGCTTGGGCAGTTCTTC
CDR3aa: CASSLGTLGQFF

d_gene: TRBD2
v_gene: TRBV27
j_gene: TRBJ2-1
CDR3nt: TGTGCCAGCAGTTTATTCGCGGGGGCCTACAATGAGCAGTTCTTC
CDR3aa: CASSLFAGAYNEQFF

d_gene: .
v_gene: TRBV7-9
j_gene: TRBJ2-1
CDR3nt: TGTGCCAGCAGCTTACCTAAGACACTCCACTCCTACAATGAGCAGTTCTTC
CDR3aa: CASSLPKTLHSYNEQFF

d_gene: .
v_gene: TRBV2
j_gene: TRBJ1-5
CDR3nt: TGTGCCAGCAGTGCTTGGACAGTCTTTAGCAATCAGCCCCAGCATTTT
CDR3aa: CASSAWTVFSNQPQHF

d_gene: .
v_gene: TRBV9
j_gene: TRBJ2-7
CDR3nt: TGTGCCAGCAGCGCCGAACCTCTGGACAGATACTACGAGCAGTACTTC
CDR3aa: CASSAEPLDRYYEQYF

d_gene: TRBD1
v_gene: TRBV7-2
j_gene: TRBJ2-2
CDR3nt: TGTGCCAGCAGCCCCAAGACAGGGGTGAACACCGGGGAGCTGTTTTTT
CDR3aa: CASSPKTGVNTGELFF

d_gene: .
v_gene: TRBV2
j_gene: TRBJ2-3
CDR3nt: TGTGCCAGCAGCCACGCCCCGGACAGTAGCACAGATACGCAGTATTTT
CDR3aa: CASSHAPDSSTDTQYF

d_gene: .
v_gene: TRBV2
j_gene: TRBJ2-1
CDR3nt: TGTGCCAGCAGGGGAAAAAGCTACAATGAGCAGTTCTTC
CDR3aa: CASRGKSYNEQFF

d_gene: .
v_gene: TRBV7-8
j_gene: TRBJ2-1
CDR3nt: TGTGCCAGCAGTCTCAACCTAAATGAGCAGTTCTTC
CDR3aa: CASSLNLNEQFF

d_gene: .
v_gene: TRBV5-4
j_gene: TRBJ1-5
CDR3nt: TGTGCCAGCAGCCCGGGCCCGGGGCAAGGGGTTCAGCCCCAGCATTTT
CDR3aa: CASSPGPGQGVQPQHF

d_gene: .
v_gene: TRBV13
j_gene: TRBJ2-7
CDR3nt: TGTGCCAGCAGCTCGACGTCCTACGAGCAGTACTTC
CDR3aa: CASSSTSYEQYF

d_gene: .
v_gene: TRBV9
j_gene: TRBJ1-2
CDR3nt: TGTGCCAGCAGCCAGCCGGGAGGGGGTTCCGGCTACACCTTC
CDR3aa: CASSQPGGGSGYTF

d_gene: TRBD1
v_gene: TRBV18
j_gene: TRBJ2-7
CDR3nt: TGTGCCAGCTCACCGACCCCCCGACAGGGCCACGAGCAGTACTTC
CDR3aa: CASSPTPRQGHEQYF

d_gene: .
v_gene: TRBV4-1
j_gene: TRBJ1-6
CDR3nt: TGCGCCAGCAGCCAAGAACCCAGGGCCGGGAATTCACCCCTCCACTTT
CDR3aa: CASSQEPRAGNSPLHF

d_gene: .
v_gene: TRBV27
j_gene: TRBJ2-1
CDR3nt: TGTGCCAGCAGTTTATCCCGCGCTTACAATGAGCAGTTCTTC
CDR3aa: CASSLSRAYNEQFF

d_gene: .
v_gene: TRBV7-9
j_gene: TRBJ2-5
CDR3nt: TGTGCCAGCCTTGGGGCCAGGGAGACCCAGTACTTC
CDR3aa: CASLGARETQYF

d_gene: TRBD1
v_gene: TRBV27
j_gene: TRBJ1-5
CDR3nt: TGTGCCAGCAGTTTTACAGGGGAGCAGCCCCAGCATTTT
CDR3aa: CASSFTGEQPQHF

d_gene: TRBD2
v_gene: TRBV27
j_gene: TRBJ2-1
CDR3nt: TGTGCCAGCAGTTTCAACTCATTCGGACTAGCGGGGGCCAATGAGCAGTTCTTC
CDR3aa: CASSFNSFGLAGANEQFF

d_gene: .
v_gene: TRBV2
j_gene: TRBJ1-2
CDR3nt: TGTGCCAGCAACCCCCGGGGGTATGGCTACACCTTC
CDR3aa: CASNPRGYGYTF

d_gene: .
v_gene: TRBV7-9
j_gene: TRBJ2-1
CDR3nt: TGTGCCAGCAGCCGCCAGGGGCCAAACAATGAGCAGTTCTTC
CDR3aa: CASSRQGPNNEQFF

d_gene: .
v_gene: TRBV7-8
j_gene: TRBJ2-1
CDR3nt: TGTGCCAGCCTCGCCCTTAGCAGGGAAAATGAGCAGTTCTTC
CDR3aa: CASLALSRENEQFF

d_gene: .
v_gene: TRBV5-1
j_gene: TRBJ2-7
CDR3nt: TGCGCCAGCAAGGATACACGGAGCTCCTACGAGCAGTACTTC
CDR3aa: CASKDTRSSYEQYF

d_gene: .
v_gene: TRBV14
j_gene: TRBJ2-7
CDR3nt: TGTGCCAGCAGCCACGACCTAACCTACGAGCAGTACTTC
CDR3aa: CASSHDLTYEQYF

d_gene: .
v_gene: TRBV28
j_gene: TRBJ1-3
CDR3nt: TGTGCCAGCAGTCCCGGGAACGGAAAACTCTCTGGAAACACCATATATTTT
CDR3aa: CASSPGNGKLSGNTIYF

d_gene: .
v_gene: TRBV27
j_gene: TRBJ2-6
CDR3nt: TGTGCCAGCAGTCCTGGGGCCAACGTCCTGACTTTC
CDR3aa: CASSPGANVLTF